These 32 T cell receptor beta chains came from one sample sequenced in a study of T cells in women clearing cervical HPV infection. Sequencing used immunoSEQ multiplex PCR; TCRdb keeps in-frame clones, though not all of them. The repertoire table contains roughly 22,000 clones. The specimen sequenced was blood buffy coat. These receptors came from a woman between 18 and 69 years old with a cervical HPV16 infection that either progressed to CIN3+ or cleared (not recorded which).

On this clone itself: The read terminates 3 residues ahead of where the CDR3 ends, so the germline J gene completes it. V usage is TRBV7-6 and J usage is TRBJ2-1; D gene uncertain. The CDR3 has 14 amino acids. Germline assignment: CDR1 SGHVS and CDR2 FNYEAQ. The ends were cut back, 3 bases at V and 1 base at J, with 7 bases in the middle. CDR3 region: CASSLQVSYNEQFF. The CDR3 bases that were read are TGTGCCAGCAGCTTGCAGGTGTCCTACAATGAG.

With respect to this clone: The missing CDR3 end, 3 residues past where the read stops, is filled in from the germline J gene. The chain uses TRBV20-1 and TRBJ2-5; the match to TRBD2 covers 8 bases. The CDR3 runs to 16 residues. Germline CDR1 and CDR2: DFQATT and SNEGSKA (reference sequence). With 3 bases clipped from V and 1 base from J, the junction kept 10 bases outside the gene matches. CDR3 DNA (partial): TGCAGTGCTAGGTCCACGCGGGGGGTGCCCCAAGAGACC. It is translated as CSARSTRGVPQET. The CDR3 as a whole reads CSARSTRGVPQETQYF.

The CDR3 reads CASSPAPGLYEQYF. The CDR3 DNA, read in part, is TGTGCCAGCAGCCCGGCGCCGGGACTTTACGAG. The rearrangement uses TRBV7-6 and TRBJ2-7, with D tentatively TRBD2 (6 bases). With the read ending 3 residues before the CDR3 end, the germline J gene is used to fill in that end. The CDR3 consists of 14 residues. Germline assignment: CDR1 SGHVS and CDR2 FNYEAQ. Trimming took off 5 bases at V and 4 bases at J, with 15 bases between the two ends.

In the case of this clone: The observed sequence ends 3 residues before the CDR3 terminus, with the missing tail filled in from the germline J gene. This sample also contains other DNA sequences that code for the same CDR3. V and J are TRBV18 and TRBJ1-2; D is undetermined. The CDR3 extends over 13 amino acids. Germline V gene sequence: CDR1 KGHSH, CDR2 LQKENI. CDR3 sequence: CASSPPSSYDYTF. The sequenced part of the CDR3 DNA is TGTGCCAGCTCACCGCCGAGCTCCTACGAC.

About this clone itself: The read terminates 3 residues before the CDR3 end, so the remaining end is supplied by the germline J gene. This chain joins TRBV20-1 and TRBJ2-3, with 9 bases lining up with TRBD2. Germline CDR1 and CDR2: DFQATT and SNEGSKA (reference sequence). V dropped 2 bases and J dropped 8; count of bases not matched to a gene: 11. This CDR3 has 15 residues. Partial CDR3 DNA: TGCAGTGCTAGACCAGCGGGGGGCCCAATCAGTACG. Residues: CSARPAGGPIST. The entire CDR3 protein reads CSARPAGGPISTQYF.

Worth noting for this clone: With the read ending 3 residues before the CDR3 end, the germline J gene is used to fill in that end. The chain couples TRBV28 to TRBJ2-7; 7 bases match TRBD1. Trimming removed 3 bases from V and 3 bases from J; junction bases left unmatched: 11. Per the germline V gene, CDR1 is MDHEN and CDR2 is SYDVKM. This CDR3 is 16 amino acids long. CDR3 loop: CASSFPLGQEYYEQYF. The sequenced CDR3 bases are TGTGCCAGCAGTTTCCCCCTCGGACAGGAATACTACGAG.

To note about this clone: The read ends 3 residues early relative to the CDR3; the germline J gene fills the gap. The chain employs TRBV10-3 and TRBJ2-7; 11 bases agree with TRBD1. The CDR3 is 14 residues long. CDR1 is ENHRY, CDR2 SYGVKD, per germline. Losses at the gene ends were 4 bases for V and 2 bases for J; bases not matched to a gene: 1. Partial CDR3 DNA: TGTGCCATCAGTGGGACAGGGGGCCCCTACGAG. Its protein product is CAISGTGGPYE. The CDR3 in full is CAISGTGGPYEQYF.

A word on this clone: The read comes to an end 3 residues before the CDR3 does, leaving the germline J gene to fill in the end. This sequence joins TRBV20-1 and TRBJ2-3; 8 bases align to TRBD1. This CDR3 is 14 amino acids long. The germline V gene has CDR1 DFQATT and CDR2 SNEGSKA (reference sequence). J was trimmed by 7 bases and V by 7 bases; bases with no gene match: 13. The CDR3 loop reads CSVGQGALMYTQYF. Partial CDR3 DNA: TGCAGTGTAGGGCAGGGGGCTCTCATGTATACG.

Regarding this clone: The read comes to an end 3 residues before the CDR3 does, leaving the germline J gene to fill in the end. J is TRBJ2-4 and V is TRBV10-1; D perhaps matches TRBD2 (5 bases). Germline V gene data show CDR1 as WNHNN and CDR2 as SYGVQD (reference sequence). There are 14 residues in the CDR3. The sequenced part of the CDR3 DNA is TGCGCCAGCAGTGAAACCGGCTCCGGGGAGACT. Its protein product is CASSETGSGET. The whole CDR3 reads CASSETGSGETQYF.

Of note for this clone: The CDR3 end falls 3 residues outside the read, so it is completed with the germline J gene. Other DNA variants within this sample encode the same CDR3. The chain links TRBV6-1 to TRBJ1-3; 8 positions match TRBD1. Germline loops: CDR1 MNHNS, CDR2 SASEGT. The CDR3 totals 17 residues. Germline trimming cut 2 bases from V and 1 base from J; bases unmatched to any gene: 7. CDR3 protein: CASSEFITGGSGNTIYF. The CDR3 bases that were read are TGTGCCAGCAGTGAATTTATCACAGGGGGGTCTGGAAACACC.

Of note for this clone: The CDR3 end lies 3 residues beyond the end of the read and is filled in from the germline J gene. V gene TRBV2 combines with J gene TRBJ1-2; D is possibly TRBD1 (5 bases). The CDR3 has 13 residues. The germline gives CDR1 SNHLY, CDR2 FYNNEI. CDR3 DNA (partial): TGTGCCAGCAGTGGGACAAAGAACTACGAC. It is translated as CASSGTKNYD. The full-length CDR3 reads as CASSGTKNYDYTF.

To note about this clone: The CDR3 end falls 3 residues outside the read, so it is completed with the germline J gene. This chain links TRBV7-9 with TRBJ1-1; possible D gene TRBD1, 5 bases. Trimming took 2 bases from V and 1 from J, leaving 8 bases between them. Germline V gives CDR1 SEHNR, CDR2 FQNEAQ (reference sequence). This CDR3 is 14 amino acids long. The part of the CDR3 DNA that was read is TGTGCCAGCAGCTTATGGGGGGAGAACACTGAA. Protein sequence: CASSLWGENTE. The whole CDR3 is CASSLWGENTEAFF.

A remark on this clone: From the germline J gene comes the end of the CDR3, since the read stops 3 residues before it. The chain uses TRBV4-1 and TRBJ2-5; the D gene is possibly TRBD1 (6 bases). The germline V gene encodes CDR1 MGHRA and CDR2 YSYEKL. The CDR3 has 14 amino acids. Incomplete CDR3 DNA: TGCGCCAGCAGCATACGACAGGTCCGGGGTACC. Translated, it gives CASSIRQVRGT. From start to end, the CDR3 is CASSIRQVRGTQYF.

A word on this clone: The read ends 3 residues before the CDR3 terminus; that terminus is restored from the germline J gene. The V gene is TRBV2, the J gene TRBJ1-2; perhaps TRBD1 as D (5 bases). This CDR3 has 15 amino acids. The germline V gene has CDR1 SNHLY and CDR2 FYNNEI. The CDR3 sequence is CASRESTSGTYDYTF. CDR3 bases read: TGTGCCAGCAGGGAATCGACTAGCGGGACCTACGAC.

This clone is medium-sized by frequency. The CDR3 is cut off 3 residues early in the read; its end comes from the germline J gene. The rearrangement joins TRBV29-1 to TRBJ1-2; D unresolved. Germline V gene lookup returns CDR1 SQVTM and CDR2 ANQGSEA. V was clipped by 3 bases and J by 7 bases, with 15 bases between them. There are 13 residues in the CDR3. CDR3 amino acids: CSVDDGRDFGYTF. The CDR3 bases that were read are TGCAGCGTTGATGACGGGCGGGATTTTGGC. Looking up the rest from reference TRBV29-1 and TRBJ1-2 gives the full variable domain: SAVISQKPSRDICQRGTSLTIQCQVDSQVTMMFWYRQQPGQSLTLIATANQGSEATYESGFVIDKFPISRPNLTFSTLTVSNMSPEDSSIYLCSVDDGRDFGYTFGSGTRLTVV.

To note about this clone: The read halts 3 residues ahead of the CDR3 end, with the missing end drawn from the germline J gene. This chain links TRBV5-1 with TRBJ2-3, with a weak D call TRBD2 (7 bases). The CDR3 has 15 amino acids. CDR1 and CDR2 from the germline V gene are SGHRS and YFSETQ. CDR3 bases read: TGCGCCAGCAGCGAGGGGGGGGGCGTCCAAGAGACG. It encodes CASSEGGGVQET. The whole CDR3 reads CASSEGGGVQETQYF.

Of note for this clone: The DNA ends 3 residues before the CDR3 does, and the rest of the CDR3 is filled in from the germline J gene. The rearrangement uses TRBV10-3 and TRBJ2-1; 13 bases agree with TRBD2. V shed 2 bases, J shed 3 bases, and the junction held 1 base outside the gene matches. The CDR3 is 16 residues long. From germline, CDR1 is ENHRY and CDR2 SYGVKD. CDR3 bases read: TGTGCCATCAGTGAGCGGACTAGCGGGAGCTACAATGAG. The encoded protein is CAISERTSGSYNE. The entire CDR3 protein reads CAISERTSGSYNEQFF.

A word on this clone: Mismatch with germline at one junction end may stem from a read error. The CDR3 loop reads CASSLASGVLGEAYTF. The covered CDR3 bases are TGTGCTAGCAGCTTAGCTTCGGGGGTCCTCGGGGAGGCC. This chain uses TRBV7-7 with TRBJ1-2; perhaps TRBD1 as D (5 bases). The read comes to an end 3 residues before the CDR3 does, leaving the germline J gene to fill in the end. Germline lookup yields CDR1 SSHAT and CDR2 FNYEAQ (reference sequence). The CDR3 runs 16 residues.

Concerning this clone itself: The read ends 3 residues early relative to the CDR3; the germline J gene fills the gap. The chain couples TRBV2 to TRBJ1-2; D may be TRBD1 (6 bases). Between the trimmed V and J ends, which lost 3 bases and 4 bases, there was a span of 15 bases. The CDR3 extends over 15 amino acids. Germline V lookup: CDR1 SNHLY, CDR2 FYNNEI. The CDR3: CASSDGMRGGYGYTF. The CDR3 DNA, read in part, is TGTGCCAGCAGTGATGGGATGAGGGGGGGCTATGGC.

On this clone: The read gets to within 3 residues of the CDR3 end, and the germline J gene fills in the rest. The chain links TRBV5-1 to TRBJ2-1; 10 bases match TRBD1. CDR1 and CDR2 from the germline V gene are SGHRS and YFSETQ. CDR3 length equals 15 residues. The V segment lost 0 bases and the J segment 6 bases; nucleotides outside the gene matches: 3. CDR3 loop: CASSLDGQGVNEQFF. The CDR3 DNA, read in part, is TGCGCCAGCAGCTTGGACGGACAGGGGGTCAATGAG.

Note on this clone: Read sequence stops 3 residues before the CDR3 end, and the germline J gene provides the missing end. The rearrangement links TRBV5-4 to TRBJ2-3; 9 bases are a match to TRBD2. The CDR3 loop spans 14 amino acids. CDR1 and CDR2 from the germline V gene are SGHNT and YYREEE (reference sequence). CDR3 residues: CASSPGTSRETQYF. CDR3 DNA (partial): TGTGCCAGCAGCCCTGGGACTAGCAGAGAGACG.

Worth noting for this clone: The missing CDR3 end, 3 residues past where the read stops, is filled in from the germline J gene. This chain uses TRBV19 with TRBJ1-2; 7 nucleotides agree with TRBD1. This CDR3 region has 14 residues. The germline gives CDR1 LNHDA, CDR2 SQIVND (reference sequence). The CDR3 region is CASSLTGNTVGYTF. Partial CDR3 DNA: TGTGCCAGTAGCCTGACAGGGAATACCGTCGGC.

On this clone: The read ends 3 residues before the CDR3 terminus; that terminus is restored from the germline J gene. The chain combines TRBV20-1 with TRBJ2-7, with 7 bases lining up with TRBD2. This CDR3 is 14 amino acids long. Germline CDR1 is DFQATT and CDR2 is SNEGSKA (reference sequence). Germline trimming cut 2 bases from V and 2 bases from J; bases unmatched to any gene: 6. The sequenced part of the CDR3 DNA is TGCAGTGCTAGACCTAGCGGTGAACCCTACGAG. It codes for CSARPSGEPYE. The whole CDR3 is CSARPSGEPYEQYF.

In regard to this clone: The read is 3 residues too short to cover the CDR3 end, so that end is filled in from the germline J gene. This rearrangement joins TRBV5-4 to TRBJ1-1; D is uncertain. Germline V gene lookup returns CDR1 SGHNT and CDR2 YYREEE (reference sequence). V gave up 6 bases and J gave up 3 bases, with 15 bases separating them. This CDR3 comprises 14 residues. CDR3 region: CASKVFNVDTEAFF. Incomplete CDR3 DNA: TGTGCCAGCAAGGTCTTTAACGTGGACACTGAA.

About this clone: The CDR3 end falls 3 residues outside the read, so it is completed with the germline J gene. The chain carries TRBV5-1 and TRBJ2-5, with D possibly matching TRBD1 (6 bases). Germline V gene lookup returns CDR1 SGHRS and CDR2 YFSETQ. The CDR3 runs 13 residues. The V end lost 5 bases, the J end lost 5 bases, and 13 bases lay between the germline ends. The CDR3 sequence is CASSGQSVETQYF. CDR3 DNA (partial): TGCGCCAGCAGTGGACAGTCAGTGGAGACC.

CDR3 DNA (partial): TGTGCCAGCAGCTTAGCCAGGGGATCATACAATGAC. This encodes CASSLARGSYND. The whole CDR3 is CASSLARGSYNDYTF. J is TRBJ1-2 and V is TRBV7-7; D might be TRBD1 (6 bases). The read gets to within 3 residues of the CDR3 end, and the germline J gene fills in the rest. Germline V gene lookup returns CDR1 SSHAT and CDR2 FNYEAQ (reference sequence). CDR3 length: 15 residues. The entire variable domain, with the rest obtained from reference TRBV7-7 and TRBJ1-2, is as follows: GAGVSQSPRYKVTKRGQDVTLRCDPISSHATLYWYQQALGQGPEFLTYFNYEAQPDKSGLPSDRFSAERPEGSISTLTIQRTEQRDSAMYRCASSLARGSYNDYTFGSGTRLTVV.

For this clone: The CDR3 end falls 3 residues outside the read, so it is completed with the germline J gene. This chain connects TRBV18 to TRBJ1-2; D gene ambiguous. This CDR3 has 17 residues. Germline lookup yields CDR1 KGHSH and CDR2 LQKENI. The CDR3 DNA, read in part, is TGTGCCAGCTCCCCGGTCGAGTCGACAAGTGGCCACGAGACC. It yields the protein CASSPVESTSGHET. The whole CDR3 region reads CASSPVESTSGHETYTF. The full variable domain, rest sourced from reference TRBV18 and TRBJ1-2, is NAGVMQNPRHLVRRRGQEARLRCSPMKGHSHVYWYRQLPEEGLKFMVYLQKENIIDESGMPKERFSAEFPKEGPSILRIQQVVRGDSAAYFCASSPVESTSGHETYTFGSGTRLTVV.

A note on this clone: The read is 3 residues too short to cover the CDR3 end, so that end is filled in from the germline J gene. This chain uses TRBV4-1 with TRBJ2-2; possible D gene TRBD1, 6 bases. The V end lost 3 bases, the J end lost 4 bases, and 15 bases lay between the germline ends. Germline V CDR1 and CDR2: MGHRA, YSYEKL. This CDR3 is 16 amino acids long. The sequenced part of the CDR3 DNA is TGCGCCAGCAGCCACCTCCAGGGGCGAACCACCGGGGAG. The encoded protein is CASSHLQGRTTGE. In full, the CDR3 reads CASSHLQGRTTGELFF.

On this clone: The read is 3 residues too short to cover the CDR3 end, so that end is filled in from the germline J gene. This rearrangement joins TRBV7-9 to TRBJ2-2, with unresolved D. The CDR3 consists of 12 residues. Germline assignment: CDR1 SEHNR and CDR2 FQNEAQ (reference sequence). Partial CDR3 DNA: TGTGCCAGCAGCATTTCTAATGAAAAG. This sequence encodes CASSISNEK. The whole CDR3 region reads CASSISNEKLFF.

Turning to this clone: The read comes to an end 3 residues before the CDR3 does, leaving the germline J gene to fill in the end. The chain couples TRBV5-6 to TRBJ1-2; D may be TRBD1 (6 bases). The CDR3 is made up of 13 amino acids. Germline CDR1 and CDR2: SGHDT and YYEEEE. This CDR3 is CASSLPLGAGYTF. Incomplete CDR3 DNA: TGTGCCAGCAGCTTGCCTTTGGGGGCGGGC.

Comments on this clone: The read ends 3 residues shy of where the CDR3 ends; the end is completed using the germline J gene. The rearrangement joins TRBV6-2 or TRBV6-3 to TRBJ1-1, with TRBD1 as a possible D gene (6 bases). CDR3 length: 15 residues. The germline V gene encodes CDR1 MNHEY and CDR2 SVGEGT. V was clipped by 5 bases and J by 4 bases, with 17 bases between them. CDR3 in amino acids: CASSHYEDSRTEAFF. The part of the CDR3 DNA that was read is TGTGCCAGCAGTCATTACGAGGACAGCCGCACTGAA.

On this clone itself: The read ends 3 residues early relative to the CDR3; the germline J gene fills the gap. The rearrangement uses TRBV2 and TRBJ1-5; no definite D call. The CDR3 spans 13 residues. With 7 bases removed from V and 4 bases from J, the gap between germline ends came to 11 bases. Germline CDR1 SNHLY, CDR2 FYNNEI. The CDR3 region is CASTTERNQPQHF. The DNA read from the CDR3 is TGTGCCAGCACTACCGAACGAAATCAGCCC.